These 22 T cell receptor beta chains originate from one sample sequenced in a study of blood T cell repertoires in COVID-19. Only in-frame clones appear in the TCRdb table, and some are missing; sequencing was by immunoSEQ multiplex PCR. The sample includes a few hundred thousand clones, around 86% of them seen just once. The sample comprised peripheral blood. These receptors were taken from a human donor in a cohort sampled during active COVID-19.

The J gene is TRBJ2-1, the V gene TRBV19; 7 bases map to TRBD2. The junction had 16 bases not matched to a gene; V was cut back by 4 bases and J by 10 bases. From germline, CDR1 is LNHDA and CDR2 SQIVND (reference sequence). The CDR3 is 16 amino acids. The CDR3 spells CASSRPSGAGDDEQFF. DNA of the CDR3: TGTGCCAGTAGTAGGCCGTCTGGGGCGGGAGATGACGAGCAGTTCTTC. The variable domain in full, with the rest retrieved from reference TRBV19 and TRBJ2-1, is DGGITQSPKYLFRKEGQNVTLSCEQNLNHDAMYWYRQDPGQGLRLIYYSQIVNDFQKGDIAEGYSVSREKKESFPLTVTSAQKNPTAFYLCASSRPSGAGDDEQFFGPGTRLTVL.

The chain uses TRBV13 and TRBJ2-5; 13 bases are a match to TRBD2. Trimming removed 0 bases from V and 3 bases from J; junction bases left unmatched: 4. Germline CDR1 PRHDT, CDR2 FYEKMQ (reference sequence). There are 17 residues in the CDR3. CDR3 DNA: TGTGCCAGCAGCTTAGGACTAGCGGGAGGGGTTGAAGAGACCCAGTACTTC. Its translation is CASSLGLAGGVEETQYF. The complete variable domain, with remaining parts taken from reference TRBV13 and TRBJ2-5, reads AAGVIQSPRHLIKEKRETATLKCYPIPRHDTVYWYQQGPGQDPQFLISFYEKMQSDKGSIPDRFSAQQFSDYHSELNMSSLELGDSALYFCASSLGLAGGVEETQYFGPGTRLLVL.

The rearrangement links TRBV6-2 or TRBV6-3 to TRBJ1-4; D remains unclear. V lost 4 bases to trimming and J lost 1 base, with 13 bases between them. Germline loops: CDR1 MNHEY, CDR2 SVGEGT. This CDR3 contains 16 residues. The CDR3 coding sequence is TGTGCCAGCAGTTTCACCGGCAGAGGAACTAATGAAAAACTGTTTTTT. It encodes CASSFTGRGTNEKLFF.

The CDR3 bases are TGTGCCAGCTCACTGGACCGGGGTGATGTAGCGGCCCAAGAGACCCAGTACTTC. Its protein is CASSLDRGDVAAQETQYF. V usage is TRBV18 and J usage is TRBJ2-5; TRBD2 is a possible D gene (6 bases). There are 18 residues in the CDR3. Germline V lookup: CDR1 KGHSH, CDR2 LQKENI. Trimming stripped 4 bases from V and 1 base from J, with 22 bases between.

CDR3 DNA: TGTGCCAGCAGTGAAATCGGGGGAGGGCGAGGCGAGACCCAGTACTTC. Its protein product is CASSEIGGGRGETQYF. The rearrangement links TRBV2 to TRBJ2-5; 7 bases line up with TRBD2. The CDR3 covers 16 residues. After removal of 2 bases from V and 5 bases from J, the junction contained 11 bases not matched to a gene. Looked up from germline, CDR1 is SNHLY and CDR2 is FYNNEI.

CDR3 in amino acids: CSVELAGDFVEQFF. In DNA, the CDR3 is TGCAGCGTTGAGCTAGCGGGAGATTTTGTTGAGCAGTTCTTC. The chain uses TRBV29-1 and TRBJ2-1; 10 bases fit TRBD2. Germline V gene data show CDR1 as SQVTM and CDR2 as ANQGSEA. The CDR3 runs to 14 residues. The V gene end was trimmed by 3 bases and the J gene end by 9 bases; junction bases not matched to a gene: 8.

This chain links TRBV19 with TRBJ1-1; D is ambiguous. Germline CDR1 is LNHDA and CDR2 is SQIVND (reference sequence). This CDR3 is built from 13 residues. V was shortened by 1 base and J by 11 bases, with 14 bases between the two germline ends. In DNA form, the CDR3 reads TGTGCCAGTAGTATAGGCGGCAGAGGCAGCGCTTTCTTT. It yields the protein CASSIGGRGSAFF. The whole variable domain, remainder taken from reference TRBV19 and TRBJ1-1, is DGGITQSPKYLFRKEGQNVTLSCEQNLNHDAMYWYRQDPGQGLRLIYYSQIVNDFQKGDIAEGYSVSREKKESFPLTVTSAQKNPTAFYLCASSIGGRGSAFFGQGTRLTVV.

The chain has TRBV6-6 and TRBJ2-3, with 10 bases identical to TRBD2. Germline CDR1 is MNHNY and CDR2 is SVGAGI (reference sequence). This CDR3 region has 16 residues. Trimming took 6 bases from V and 2 from J; bases not matched to a gene: 8. CDR3 protein: CASRIAGGGVTDTQYF. In DNA form, the CDR3 reads TGTGCCAGCAGAATAGCGGGAGGTGGGGTCACAGATACGCAGTATTTT.

This clone was seen a handful of times. The chain is built from TRBV25-1 and TRBJ2-3; the D gene is possibly TRBD2 (7 bases). This CDR3 is built from 12 residues. Between the trimmed V and J ends, which lost 8 bases and 6 bases, there was a span of 12 bases. The germline CDR1 and CDR2 sequences are MGHDK and SYGVNS. The CDR3 here is CASGGALDTQYF. CDR3 in DNA: TGTGCCAGCGGGGGGGCGTTGGATACGCAGTATTTT.

The chain combines TRBV5-1 with TRBJ1-1; the D gene is possibly TRBD1 (5 bases). This CDR3 is built from 15 residues. Germline values: CDR1 SGHRS, CDR2 YFSETQ. The ends were cut back, 4 bases at V and 3 bases at J, with 16 bases in the middle. The CDR3 bases are TGCGCCAGCAGCCGTGACATCCGGGGGGACACTGAAGCTTTCTTT. Encoded protein: CASSRDIRGDTEAFF.

This chain uses TRBV18 with TRBJ2-7, with 9 bases fitting TRBD1. This CDR3 spans 16 amino acids. Germline trimming cut 4 bases from V and 10 bases from J; bases unmatched to any gene: 17. The germline V gene encodes CDR1 KGHSH and CDR2 LQKENI. The CDR3 region is CASSLVSPGQGPPQYF. The CDR3 DNA reads TGTGCCAGCTCACTAGTATCGCCGGGACAGGGCCCTCCTCAGTACTTC.

The chain recombines TRBV3-1 (or the pseudogene TRBV3-2) with TRBJ2-3; 13 nucleotides agree with TRBD2. The germline V gene encodes CDR1 LGHDT and CDR2 YNNKEL (reference sequence). The CDR3 consists of 19 residues. After removal of 3 bases from V and 5 bases from J, the junction contained 14 bases not matched to a gene. CDR3: CASSHARSGGTSGVDTQYF. The CDR3 DNA reads as TGTGCCAGCAGCCATGCACGATCCGGTGGGACTAGCGGGGTAGATACGCAGTATTTT.

This clone was found many times. The chain recombines TRBV30 with TRBJ1-1; D is undetermined. V dropped 5 bases and J dropped 0 bases, with 10 bases sitting between them. This CDR3 spans 13 amino acids. CDR1 is GTSNPN and CDR2 is SVGIG in the germline V gene (reference sequence). The CDR3 loop reads CAWLTGMNTEAFF. CDR3 bases: TGTGCCTGGTTAACGGGGATGAACACTGAAGCTTTCTTT.

Here the CDR3 reads CATSDRRGGGQPQHF. Written as DNA, the CDR3 is TGTGCCACCAGTGATCGAAGGGGAGGAGGTCAGCCCCAGCATTTT. V and J are TRBV24-1 and TRBJ1-5, with TRBD1 as a possible D gene (5 bases). The ends were cut back, 3 bases at V and 6 bases at J, with 14 bases in the middle. Looked up from germline, CDR1 is KGHDR and CDR2 is SFDVKD. The CDR3 is made up of 15 amino acids.

The V and J genes are TRBV7-9 and TRBJ2-1; 8 bases are shared with TRBD2. Germline values: CDR1 SEHNR, CDR2 FQNEAQ (reference sequence). The CDR3 runs 14 residues. The V and J ends lost 3 bases and 3 bases, in that order; junction bases with no gene match: 1. The CDR3 spells CASSLTSDYNEQFF. The CDR3 region has the DNA TGTGCCAGCAGCTTGACTAGCGACTACAATGAGCAGTTCTTC.

The chain links TRBV3-1 (or the pseudogene TRBV3-2) to TRBJ1-2, with 7 bases lining up with TRBD1. J gave up 7 bases and V 1 base, and 6 bases lay outside the gene matches. The germline V gene has CDR1 LGHDT and CDR2 YNNKEL (reference sequence). The CDR3 is 14 residues long. The CDR3 reads CASSQVLAGGGYTF. CDR3 coding DNA: TGTGCCAGCAGCCAAGTTTTGGCAGGGGGTGGCTACACCTTC.

The chain joins TRBV5-6 to TRBJ1-1; tentative D call: TRBD1 (5 bases). The CDR3 is made up of 12 amino acids. Deletions cut 6 bases from V and 3 bases from J, with 9 bases between. Germline CDR1 SGHDT, CDR2 YYEEEE. This chain's CDR3 is CASMQGYTEAFF. CDR3 bases: TGTGCCAGCATGCAGGGTTACACTGAAGCTTTCTTT.

The chain links TRBV5-1 to TRBJ2-2; 11 positions match TRBD2. Germline V gene lookup returns CDR1 SGHRS and CDR2 YFSETQ. With 4 bases clipped from V and 8 bases from J, the junction kept 7 bases outside the gene matches. The CDR3 sequence is 15 residues long. The CDR3 region is CASSAGLADRGELFF. CDR3 nucleotides: TGCGCCAGCAGCGCGGGACTAGCGGATAGGGGGGAGCTGTTTTTT.

The genes are TRBV28 and TRBJ1-1; TRBD1 matches 8 bases. There are 15 residues in the CDR3. The ends lost 6 bases at V and 3 bases at J; junction bases unmatched: 9. CDR1 and CDR2 (germline): MDHEN, SYDVKM. The CDR3 sequence: CASRLSRDRHTEAFF. Written as DNA, the CDR3 is TGTGCCAGCAGGCTATCCCGGGACAGGCACACTGAAGCTTTCTTT. The whole variable domain, filled in from reference TRBV28 and TRBJ1-1, reads DVKVTQSSRYLVKRTGEKVFLECVQDMDHENMFWYRQDPGLGLRLIYFSYDVKMKEKGDIPEGYSVSREKKERFSLILESASTNQTSMYLCASRLSRDRHTEAFFGQGTRLTVV.

The chain employs TRBV3-1 (or the pseudogene TRBV3-2) and TRBJ1-2; D may be TRBD1 (5 bases). Germline CDR1 and CDR2: LGHDT and YNNKEL (reference sequence). The CDR3 length is 17 residues. V dropped 0 bases and J dropped 4 bases, with 18 bases sitting between them. CDR3 loop: CASSQERYRGLGYGYTF. Here the CDR3 DNA reads TGTGCCAGCAGCCAAGAGCGGTATAGGGGTTTGGGCTATGGCTACACCTTC.

This chain joins TRBV4-2 and TRBJ2-3; no firm D call. The CDR3 totals 14 residues. Looked up from germline, CDR1 is LGHNA and CDR2 is YNFKEQ. V gave up 1 base and J gave up 1 base, with 6 bases separating them. CDR3 region: CASSQGERTDTQYF. CDR3 bases: TGTGCCAGCAGCCAAGGCGAGCGCACAGATACGCAGTATTTT.

This clone was seen a handful of times. This chain connects TRBV30 to TRBJ1-1, with 8 bases identical to TRBD1. Germline V gene data show CDR1 as GTSNPN and CDR2 as SVGIG (reference sequence). The trim removed 1 base at V and 11 bases at J, leaving 6 bases unmatched. CDR3 length: 12 amino acids. In DNA form, the CDR3 reads TGTGCCTGGAGTGGGACAGGGATGGACGCTTTCTTT. This translates into CAWSGTGMDAFF.